The 28 T cell receptor beta chains below were found in one sample sequenced in a study of blood T cell repertoires in COVID-19. Some clones are missing from TCRdb's copy, which holds only in-frame ones; the method was immunoSEQ multiplex PCR. There are approximately 150,000 clones in the sample; roughly nine tenths occur only once, and 4% lies in the top ten. Input material: peripheral blood. These receptor sequences come from an older woman with acute or convalescent COVID-19.

The gene calls are TRBV7-2 and TRBJ1-1; possible D gene TRBD1, 6 bases. CDR1 is SGHTA and CDR2 is FQGNSA in the germline V gene. There are 14 residues in the CDR3. Trimming removed 2 bases at V and 2 bases at J, with 9 bases between. The CDR3 DNA follows: TGTGCCAGCAGCTTAATACAGGGCAACACTGAAGCTTTCTTT. It encodes CASSLIQGNTEAFF.

This clone was seen a single time. This CDR3 reads CASSGRGTGANVLTF. The CDR3 coding sequence is TGTGCCAGCAGCGGCAGAGGTACTGGGGCCAACGTCCTGACTTTC. This sequence joins TRBV6-2 or TRBV6-3 and TRBJ2-6; D is undetermined. The CDR3 covers 15 residues. Germline V gene data show CDR1 as MNHEY and CDR2 as SVGEGT. V lost 6 bases and J lost 2, with 11 bases in between.

The chain links TRBV10-3 to TRBJ1-1; D is perhaps TRBD1 (5 bases). Trimming cost V 3 bases and J 5 bases, with 16 bases left between them. Germline values: CDR1 ENHRY, CDR2 SYGVKD. The length of the CDR3 is 15 residues. CDR3 residues: CAISDSGDVRTEAFF. CDR3 nucleotide sequence: TGTGCCATCAGTGACTCGGGGGACGTTAGGACTGAAGCTTTCTTT.

For this clone: Other DNA variants within this sample encode the same CDR3. This chain uses TRBV9 with TRBJ2-1; 12 bases are shared with TRBD2. V trimming: 0 bases; J trimming: 6 bases; junction bases outside the gene matches: 1. Per the germline V gene, CDR1 is SGDLS and CDR2 is YYNGEE. The CDR3 is 15 residues long. CDR3 sequence: CASSVASGRGNEQFF. CDR3 nucleotide sequence: TGTGCCAGCAGCGTAGCTAGCGGGAGGGGCAATGAGCAGTTCTTC.

The chain recombines TRBV7-8 with TRBJ1-1; D gene uncertain. Germline CDR1 and CDR2: SGHVS and FQNEAQ. Trimming pared 1 base from V and 4 bases from J, leaving 7 bases between. The CDR3 contains 13 residues. CDR3 in amino acids: CASSLVEGTEAFF. Written as DNA, the CDR3 is TGTGCCAGCAGCTTAGTGGAGGGCACTGAAGCTTTCTTT.

The rearrangement links TRBV6-5 to TRBJ2-7; 9 positions match TRBD1. This CDR3 is built from 12 residues. CDR1 and CDR2 (germline): MNHEY, SVGAGI. J was trimmed by 9 bases and V by 10 bases; bases with no gene match: 10. CDR3 nucleotide sequence: TGTGCCAACGGCCCTCCGGGACAGGGGCAGTACTTC. It is translated as CANGPPGQGQYF.

The chain employs TRBV4-2 and TRBJ1-2, with D perhaps matching TRBD1 (5 bases). Between the trimmed V and J ends, which lost 0 bases and 1 base, there was a span of 24 bases. The CDR3 loop spans 20 amino acids. Germline V gene lookup returns CDR1 LGHNA and CDR2 YNFKEQ. The CDR3 reads CASSQEGSLSWTPINYGYTF. In nucleotides, the CDR3 is TGTGCCAGCAGCCAAGAAGGGTCCCTCAGTTGGACACCGATTAACTATGGCTACACCTTC.

The chain employs TRBV21-1 and TRBJ1-2; the D call of TRBD1 is as the table states it, not checked on the DNA. TRBV21-1 is termed a pseudogene. This CDR3 is 15 amino acids long. The CDR3 loop reads CASSTRTDLGYGYTF. CDR3 sequence (DNA): TGTGCCAGCAGCACCCGGACAGACCTGGGCTATGGCTACACCTTC.

The rearrangement joins TRBV25-1 to TRBJ2-7; 9 bases are a match to TRBD1. After removal of 3 bases from V and 3 bases from J, the junction contained 6 bases not matched to a gene. Germline V gives CDR1 MGHDK, CDR2 SYGVNS. The CDR3 is made up of 15 amino acids. The DNA of the CDR3 is TGTGCCAGCAGTGACCCCGGGGACAGGGACTACGAGCAGTACTTC. Amino acids: CASSDPGDRDYEQYF.

The chain links TRBV7-8 to TRBJ1-5; D ambiguous. V lost 5 bases and J 4 bases, leaving 18 bases between the germline ends. Germline lookup yields CDR1 SGHVS and CDR2 FQNEAQ. This CDR3 spans 16 amino acids. This chain's CDR3 is CASSPGTWSANQPQHF. In DNA, the CDR3 is TGTGCCAGCAGCCCGGGAACATGGTCGGCTAATCAGCCCCAGCATTTT.

In its sample, this clone was seen a few times. The chain joins TRBV7-9 to TRBJ2-1; TRBD1 aligns across 8 bases. The CDR3 totals 13 residues. V dropped 5 bases and J dropped 14; count of bases not matched to a gene: 11. Germline lookup yields CDR1 SEHNR and CDR2 FQNEAQ (reference sequence). DNA of the CDR3: TGTGCCAGCAGCCCACGGACAGGGCGCGAGAAGTTCTTC. This codes for CASSPRTGREKFF.

The rearrangement links TRBV18 to TRBJ2-1; the D gene is possibly TRBD1 (6 bases). Trimming took off 0 bases at V and 12 bases at J, with 9 bases between the two ends. CDR3 length: 12 residues. Germline V CDR1 and CDR2: KGHSH, LQKENI. The CDR3 reads CASSPPGARQFF. The CDR3 DNA follows: TGTGCCAGCTCACCACCGGGGGCGAGGCAGTTCTTC.

There are a few counts of this clone. This CDR3 is CASSLPLLAGFAYNEQFF. CDR3 in DNA: TGTGCCAGCAGCTTACCCCTACTAGCCGGATTTGCCTACAATGAGCAGTTCTTC. The chain is built from TRBV7-2 and TRBJ2-1, with a possible D match to TRBD2 (6 bases). CDR1 is SGHTA and CDR2 is FQGNSA in the germline V gene. The V end was cut by 2 bases, the J end by 2 bases, with 19 bases between. The CDR3 is 18 amino acids.

This clone was counted a single time. V is TRBV7-9 and J is TRBJ2-3, with 9 bases identical to TRBD1. Germline V gene sequence: CDR1 SEHNR, CDR2 FQNEAQ (reference sequence). The CDR3 totals 14 residues. V was clipped by 8 bases and J by 2 bases; unmatched bases: 5. The CDR3 region is CASGGQGITDTQYF. In DNA, the CDR3 is TGTGCCAGCGGCGGACAGGGGATCACAGATACGCAGTATTTT.

This chain links TRBV6-5 with TRBJ1-6; D is ambiguous. This CDR3 is 14 amino acids long. The V gene lost 7 bases and the J gene lost 5 bases, with 12 bases spanning the gap. CDR1 is MNHEY, CDR2 SVGAGI, per germline. The CDR3 loop reads CASTLLRDNSPLHF. As DNA, the CDR3 is TGTGCCAGCACCCTGCTGAGGGATAATTCACCCCTCCACTTT.

This chain connects TRBV11-2 to TRBJ1-3, with D tentatively TRBD1 (6 bases). Per the germline V gene, CDR1 is SGHAT and CDR2 is FQNNGV. The CDR3 runs 16 residues. Trimming took off 5 bases at V and 0 bases at J, with 14 bases between the two ends. CDR3 DNA sequence: TGTGCCAGCAGCAAATGGGGAGGGGGCTCTGGAAACACCATATATTTT. It encodes CASSKWGGGSGNTIYF.

The chain carries TRBV7-2 and TRBJ2-1, with a weak D call TRBD2 (5 bases). Germline CDR1 and CDR2: SGHTA and FQGNSA. The CDR3 covers 14 residues. The germline V and J ends were trimmed by 1 base and 7 bases, with 11 bases remaining between them. The CDR3 nucleotides are TGTGCCAGCAGCTTAGATGTGAGGGCTAATGAGCAGTTCTTC. It specifies CASSLDVRANEQFF.

The chain employs TRBV6-4 and TRBJ2-1, with 8 bases matching TRBD2. V lost 2 bases to trimming and J lost 7 bases; unmatched junction nucleotides: 13. CDR1 MRHNA and CDR2 SNTAGT come from the germline V gene. The CDR3 spans 17 residues. The CDR3 DNA reads TGTGCCAGCAGTGACAGTAGTAGCGGGATGATGAGGAATGAGCAGTTCTTC. Encoded protein: CASSDSSSGMMRNEQFF.

The gene calls are TRBV7-2 and TRBJ1-6; the D is unclear. The CDR3 has 15 residues. Per germline, CDR1 SGHTA and CDR2 FQGNSA. V dropped 5 bases and J dropped 8 bases, with 16 bases sitting between them. CDR3 region: CASSRGVRADSPLHF. The CDR3 nucleotides are TGTGCCAGCAGCCGCGGGGTAAGGGCCGATTCACCCCTCCACTTT.

The chain employs TRBV4-1 and TRBJ1-1, with 8 bases lining up with TRBD1. The V gene's germline CDR1 is MGHRA and CDR2 YSYEKL. The CDR3 has 17 residues. J lost 0 bases, V lost 0 bases, and 6 bases had no gene match. This chain's CDR3 is CASSQEGSGGLNTEAFF. As DNA, the CDR3 is TGCGCCAGCAGCCAAGAGGGTTCAGGGGGCCTGAACACTGAAGCTTTCTTT.

The rearrangement uses TRBV6-2 or TRBV6-3 and TRBJ1-2; no firm D call. V gave up 4 bases and J gave up 2 bases, with 8 bases separating them. The CDR3 sequence is 13 residues long. Germline CDR1 reads MNHEY; CDR2 reads SVGEGT. The CDR3 reads CASSLTVNYGYTF. The CDR3 region has the DNA TGTGCCAGCAGTTTAACAGTGAACTATGGCTACACCTTC.

V and J are TRBV19 and TRBJ1-5; D gene ambiguous. Germline lookup yields CDR1 LNHDA and CDR2 SQIVND (reference sequence). There are 13 residues in the CDR3. V gave up 7 bases and J gave up 7 bases, with 14 bases separating them. The CDR3 loop is CASTPNARQPQHF. DNA of the CDR3: TGTGCCAGTACCCCCAATGCCCGGCAGCCCCAGCATTTT.

The chain employs TRBV3-1 (or the pseudogene TRBV3-2) and TRBJ2-3; 9 bases line up with TRBD2. V gave up 4 bases and J gave up 1 base; unmatched junction bases: 6. Germline CDR1 reads LGHDT; CDR2 reads YNNKEL (reference sequence). CDR3 length: 16 residues. The CDR3 region is CASSPGWTSGTDTQYF. The CDR3 nucleotides are TGTGCCAGCAGCCCGGGGTGGACTAGCGGCACAGATACGCAGTATTTT.

This chain links TRBV5-1 with TRBJ1-2; tentatively, D is TRBD1 (5 bases). CDR1 SGHRS and CDR2 YFSETQ come from the germline V gene. CDR3 length: 13 residues. V lost 7 bases and J lost 4, with 14 bases in between. This CDR3 is CASGREGSYGYTF. The CDR3, as DNA: TGCGCCAGCGGCCGGGAGGGGTCCTATGGCTACACCTTC.

The J gene is TRBJ1-2, the V gene TRBV5-8, with D unresolved. The CDR3 totals 13 residues. Germline V gene data show CDR1 as SGHTS and CDR2 as YDEGEE. Trimming took off 4 bases at V and 4 bases at J, with 11 bases between the two ends. The CDR3 DNA is TGTGCCAGCAGCCCCGGGCGGGGCTATGGCTACACCTTC. This sequence encodes CASSPGRGYGYTF.

The chain uses TRBV10-3 and TRBJ2-1; D possibly corresponds to TRBD1 (6 bases). Trimming left V 6 bases short and J 4 bases short, with 10 bases between. The CDR3 is 13 residues long. Germline CDR1 and CDR2: ENHRY and SYGVKD. CDR3 in DNA: TGTGCCATCAGCGACCAGGGGTACAATGAGCAGTTCTTC. Protein sequence: CAISDQGYNEQFF.

The chain couples TRBV7-9 to TRBJ1-1; 9 bases fit TRBD1. The CDR3 covers 15 residues. Trimming took 4 bases from V and 4 from J; bases not matched to a gene: 7. CDR1 SEHNR and CDR2 FQNEAQ come from the germline V gene (reference sequence). CDR3 sequence: CASSSGLTGGTEAFF. DNA of the CDR3: TGTGCCAGCAGCTCCGGCTTGACAGGGGGCACTGAAGCTTTCTTT.

V usage is TRBV11-2 and J usage is TRBJ2-7; 7 bases are shared with TRBD2. The CDR3 covers 15 residues. Germline assignment: CDR1 SGHAT and CDR2 FQNNGV. J was trimmed by 3 bases and V by 0 bases; bases with no gene match: 5. The CDR3, as DNA: TGTGCCAGCAGCTTAGATCGGGGGGTTCTCTACGAGCAGTACTTC. Translating it yields CASSLDRGVLYEQYF.